The 11 T cell receptor beta chains below all came from one sample that was sequenced in a study of identical twins. One entry per CDR3 protein, called by TCRdb with MiXCR from the 5' RACE reads. The table has 690,000 or so distinct CDR3 sequences, approximately 6% seen once. The sample comprised naive T cells sorted from blood. These receptors originate from a man between 18 and 35 years old in good health.

This clonotype was counted ten times or more. The V call is TRBV20-1, the J call TRBJ2-2, with 9 nucleotides matching TRBD2. This CDR3 has 17 amino acids. V dropped 0 bases and J dropped 4; count of bases not matched to a gene: 9. Germline V CDR1 and CDR2: DFQATT, SNEGSKA (reference sequence). CDR3 in amino acids: CSAREAGGPQATGELFF. CDR3 nucleotide sequence: TGCAGTGCTAGAGAGGCGGGAGGGCCTCAGGCCACCGGGGAGCTGTTTTTT.

This clonotype has a handful of counts. The rearrangement joins TRBV6-5 to TRBJ1-6; 8 nucleotides line up with TRBD1. V trimming: 3 bases; J trimming: 5 bases; junction bases outside the gene matches: 6. The CDR3 has 16 residues. Germline CDR1 and CDR2: MNHEY and SVGAGI. The DNA for the CDR3 is TGTGCCAGCAGTTATCAAAGGGGACAGGATAATTCACCCCTCCACTTT. As protein: CASSYQRGQDNSPLHF.

This clonotype was seen a handful of times. The rearrangement links TRBV12-3 or TRBV12-4 to TRBJ1-5; 8 nucleotides line up with TRBD1. This CDR3 region has 16 residues. V trimming: 2 bases; J trimming: 4 bases; junction bases outside the gene matches: 7. CDR3 sequence (DNA): TGTGCCAGCAGTTTACCCAGACAGGGGAGAAATCAGCCCCAGCATTTT. Translated: CASSLPRQGRNQPQHF.

Ten or more counts support this clonotype. The DNA for the CDR3 is TGTGCCAGCAGTTTGGACACTGCTAACTATGGCTACACCTTC. This translates into CASSLDTANYGYTF. The chain links TRBV28 to TRBJ1-2; weak D call: TRBD1 (5 bases). V was shortened by 3 bases and J by 0 bases, with 8 bases between the two germline ends. The germline CDR1 and CDR2 sequences are MDHEN and SYDVKM. The CDR3 loop spans 14 amino acids.

This clonotype was found many times. The gene calls are TRBV24-1 and TRBJ1-5; possible D gene TRBD1, 5 bases. V lost 5 bases and J 7 bases, leaving 11 bases between the germline ends. The germline gives CDR1 KGHDR, CDR2 SFDVKD. CDR3 length: 13 amino acids. The CDR3 sequence is CATSASGSQPQHF. CDR3 coding DNA: TGTGCCACCAGTGCCTCAGGGAGCCAGCCCCAGCATTTT.

This chain connects TRBV3-1 to TRBJ2-1; the match to TRBD2 covers 14 bases. CDR3 length: 15 amino acids. Germline lookup yields CDR1 LGHDT and CDR2 YNNKEL (reference sequence). V lost 3 bases and J lost 15; bases outside the gene matches: 10. CDR3 protein: CASSQWGTSGSSAFF. The CDR3 nucleotides read TGTGCCAGCAGCCAGTGGGGGACTAGCGGGAGTTCAGCGTTCTTC.

This chain connects TRBV9 to TRBJ2-5; no clear D. The germline gives CDR1 SGDLS, CDR2 YYNGEE. The length of the CDR3 is 15 residues. V was trimmed by 6 bases and J by 2 bases, leaving 17 bases between them. The CDR3 region has the DNA TGTGCCAGCACCCGTAGTAGTGGCCCACAAGAGACCCAGTACTTC. It translates to CASTRSSGPQETQYF.

As for this clonotype: A much larger clone lies one base from this, so it may be a read error. This chain joins TRBV6-1 and TRBJ2-1, with 7 bases that match TRBD2. The J call may be incorrect, as the DNA end agrees better with TRBJ2-7. The CDR3 is made up of 15 amino acids. CDR1 is MNHNS, CDR2 SASEGT, per germline. CDR3 bases: TGTGCCAGCAGGAAAAGGGAGGGAGGGCCAAATGAGCAGTACTTC. It yields the protein CASRKREGGPNEQYF.

This clonotype was found once. The rearrangement joins TRBV5-5 to TRBJ2-1; TRBD2 matches at 7 bases. CDR3 length equals 16 residues. CDR1 and CDR2 from the germline V gene are SGHKS and YYEKEE (reference sequence). Trimming took 1 base from V and 6 from J; bases not matched to a gene: 10. As DNA, the CDR3 is TGTGCCAGCAGCTTGATTCCCAGCGGGGTCTGCAATGAGCAGTTCTTC. Its translation is CASSLIPSGVCNEQFF.

The chain combines TRBV27 with TRBJ1-6; maybe TRBD1 (5 bases). The length of the CDR3 is 15 residues. Germline loops: CDR1 MNHEY, CDR2 SMNVEV (reference sequence). Trimming shortened V by 1 base and J by 9 bases, and 13 bases separated the two germline ends. The CDR3 sequence is CASSLLTVARSPLHF. The CDR3 DNA follows: TGTGCCAGCAGTTTATTGACAGTGGCGCGTTCACCCCTCCACTTT.

V gene TRBV5-1 combines with J gene TRBJ2-2; the match to TRBD2 covers 9 bases. Germline V lookup: CDR1 SGHRS, CDR2 YFSETQ. The CDR3 spans 20 residues. V trimming: 4 bases; J trimming: 7 bases; junction bases outside the gene matches: 23. CDR3 in amino acids: CASSHPVSVREGPVNGELFF. DNA for the CDR3: TGCGCCAGCAGCCACCCCGTCTCGGTGCGGGAGGGCCCGGTGAACGGGGAGCTGTTTTTT.